This T cell receptor (beta chain) emerged from a study of cytomegalovirus exposure and HLA in healthy donors. From germline, CDR1 is MNHEY and CDR2 SMNVEV (reference sequence). The V gene lost 7 bases and the J gene lost 0 bases, with 7 bases spanning the gap. The CDR3 consists of 14 residues. The PCR contained 60 Vbeta and 13 Jbeta primers. Libraries were prepared by immunoSEQ multiplex PCR; TCRdb keeps only in-frame clonotypes and omits some of them. In the table there are over 150,000 clones, 70% to 90% of which are singletons. The study's findings and limits: There were over 150 TCR beta chains listed as cytomegalovirus-associated. The later analysis indicated that the majority of CMV-associated TCR beta chains appeared HLA-restricted. By HLA locus, TCR association rates varied in a later analysis, with DRB1 showing the most and HLA-C the fewest.

On this clone: Its cognate antigen is unknown.

V is TRBV27 and J is TRBJ2-6, with D perhaps matching TRBD2 (5 bases). The receptor's source is a woman aged 25-40 years in good health and CMV-seronegative. The sequencing sample was made of PBMCs. Here the CDR3 DNA reads TGTGCCAGCACCGACTACTCTGGGGCCAACGTCCTGACTTTC. As protein: CASTDYSGANVLTF.